The clone carrying this T cell receptor beta chain was counted ten times or more. Its specificity is not known. Individual cDNA molecules carried attached unique molecular identifiers. TCRdb independently ran MiXCR on the 5' RACE reads; one entry per CDR3 protein. The data hold 26,000 or so distinct CDR3 sequences, with just over 4% observed a single time. The record originates from a study of early T cells in non-severe SARS-CoV-2 infection. Study summary: Alpha and beta chains were unpaired, from unsorted whole-blood bulk RNA. Broader study findings: Clonotype matching in VDJdb favored anti-spike CD8 responses and did not capture private and CD4 specificities.

In germline, CDR1 is SNHLY, CDR2 FYNNEI. CDR3 length: 15 amino acids. V lost 3 bases, J lost 10 bases, and 8 bases stayed unmatched. The sequencing sample was made of whole blood. V and J are TRBV2 and TRBJ1-6, with TRBD1 matching 8 bases. The sequence came from an adult who was a healthcare worker with PCR-confirmed SARS-CoV-2 infection or an uninfected control (not recorded which). The CDR3 is CASSDSGTGGSPLHF. Written as DNA, the CDR3 is TGTGCCAGCAGTGATAGCGGGACAGGCGGATCACCCCTCCACTTT.